This T cell receptor beta chain emerged from a study of blood T cell repertoires in COVID-19. This clone was found a few times. Profiled with immunoSEQ multiplex PCR; TCRdb holds only in-frame clones, not every one. The repertoire has roughly 100,000 clones, 75% to 90% of them found once; the top ten carry approximately 3.6%. Germline V gene data show CDR1 as SGHVS and CDR2 as FNYEAQ. Trimming removed 4 bases from V and 7 bases from J; junction bases left unmatched: 4. The CDR3 has 13 amino acids. The specimen sequenced was peripheral blood. This clonotype originated in a woman aged 70 to 79 with acute or convalescent COVID-19. The rearrangement links TRBV7-6 to TRBJ2-1; 7 nucleotides align to TRBD2. The CDR3 here is CASSSRLANEQFF. CDR3 DNA: TGTGCCAGCAGCTCCCGACTAGCTAATGAGCAGTTCTTC.